The rows below give T cell receptor beta chains drawn from one sample of a study of CXCR3-negative and CXCR3-positive naive CD8 T cells. For each CDR3 protein, TCRdb gives one entry from its re-call of the 5' RACE reads, without DNA. In total, the table holds 8,800 or so distinct CDR3 sequences. The sample comprised naive CXCR3- CD8+ T cells from blood. The source is a human donor in good health. Some clones in this sample may be carry-over from other donors' samples. CDR3s include the opening cysteine and the closing phenylalanine or tryptophan. Each record gives: clone size, J gene, V gene, CDR3 length, CDR3 protein. The listing skips clone size in some rows; elsewhere it reads once, few, many or a size class.

-,TRBJ1-1,TRBV12-3/TRBV12-4,15,CASSHGGGLNTEAFF
-,TRBJ2-7,TRBV13,14,CASSARDRGYEQYF
-,TRBJ2-1,TRBV13,15,CASSQTSGFYNEQFF
medium-sized,TRBJ2-5,TRBV5-5,16,CASSRSQGASQETQYF
-,TRBJ2-6,TRBV29-1,15,CSVEERGSGANVLTF
-,TRBJ2-6,TRBV29-1,18,CSVQVRGFDSSGANVLTF
medium-sized,TRBJ1-1,TRBV29-1,18,CSVDPLTGGWKLNTEAFF
medium-sized,TRBJ1-1,TRBV29-1,12,CSVEPGDTEAFF
-,TRBJ2-1,TRBV2,13,CASSVVGGSEQFF
-,TRBJ2-1,TRBV4-3,14,CASSQDPKYNEQFF
-,TRBJ2-2,TRBV29-1,19,CSVEGLDERRGVGTGELFF
-,TRBJ2-7,TRBV5-1,14,CASSPRQGPNEQYF
-,TRBJ1-5,TRBV6-5,15,CASNLQGVQGQPQHF
-,TRBJ1-2,TRBV29-1,15,CSVYSPRSSNYGYTF
-,TRBJ2-7,TRBV29-1,17,CSVEALAQGSLTYEQYF
medium-sized,TRBJ2-4,TRBV6-6,17,CASSYSFSAPAKNIQYF
-,TRBJ1-1,TRBV18,16,CASSPSPGGSNTEAFF
medium-sized,TRBJ2-3,TRBV7-6,15,CASSLTGGGSDTQYF
-,TRBJ2-6,TRBV2,18,CASSALTGSYSGANVLTF
-,TRBJ1-1,TRBV7-6,19,CASSLESSWDINSRFEAFF
medium-sized,TRBJ2-5,TRBV29-1,14,CSVEDMTGRETQYF
medium-sized,TRBJ2-1,TRBV19,14,CASNPSGPYNEQFF
medium-sized,TRBJ1-1,TRBV4-1,14,CASSLVISNTEAFF
-,TRBJ2-7,TRBV18,15,CASSLTDRSSYEQYF
-,TRBJ2-7,TRBV7-9,13,CASTGTGDYEQYF
-,TRBJ1-2,TRBV11-2,13,CATLDRSNYGYTF
medium-sized,TRBJ2-5,TRBV20-1,16,CSATGWLAGLQETQYF
-,TRBJ2-2,TRBV5-1,14,CASSLDPNTGELFF
-,TRBJ2-1,TRBV6-5,16,CASSYGSSGGANEQFF
medium-sized,TRBJ1-5,TRBV28,14,CASSLGQDYQPQHF
-,TRBJ2-1,TRBV10-2,15,CASRDLAASYNEQFF
medium-sized,TRBJ2-7,TRBV4-2,15,CASSQEGLDSGEQYF
-,TRBJ1-5,TRBV12-3/TRBV12-4,12,CASRIGGQPQHF
medium-sized,TRBJ1-5,TRBV4-1,16,CASSPTSRPLGQPQHF
medium-sized,TRBJ1-1,TRBV27,14,CASSDRQANTEAFF
-,TRBJ1-1,TRBV20-1,11,CNLRENTEAFF
medium-sized,TRBJ2-1,TRBV27,16,CASSFSDYQLIDEQFF
medium-sized,TRBJ2-1,TRBV4-3,14,CASSQDLGQGEQFF
-,TRBJ1-1,TRBV21-1,16,CASSKGPREMNTEAFF
medium-sized,TRBJ2-4,TRBV14,13,CASSPSGENIQYF
medium-sized,TRBJ1-1,TRBV28,13,CASSRGRPTEAFF
-,TRBJ2-1,TRBV20-1,15,CSASSRWAADNEQFF
-,TRBJ2-1,TRBV29-1,14,CSVAGRGRYNEQFF
medium-sized,TRBJ1-3,TRBV12-5,11,CADLSGNTIYF
-,TRBJ1-5,TRBV10-3,15,CATKREGVSNQPQHF
medium-sized,TRBJ2-1,TRBV29-1,13,CSVKQATYNEQFF
-,TRBJ2-7,TRBV29-1,13,CSGAGREGWEQYF
medium-sized,TRBJ2-1,TRBV28,13,CASSRSSYNEQFF
-,TRBJ2-7,TRBV29-1,13,CSGVRDSSYEQYF
medium-sized,TRBJ1-1,TRBV7-9,14,CASSLEGMVTEAFF
-,TRBJ1-1,TRBV6-6,16,CASSSITGGLNTEAFF
-,TRBJ2-7,TRBV29-1,13,CSVVQSSTNRQYF
-,TRBJ2-7,TRBV6-6,13,CASSYIASYEQYF
medium-sized,TRBJ2-3,TRBV11-2,14,CASSGHRGTDTQYF
medium-sized,TRBJ2-1,TRBV29-1,14,CSVENAEPTNEQFF
-,TRBJ1-2,TRBV7-8,15,CASSLARGMSYGYTF
-,TRBJ1-2,TRBV29-1,12,CSVARDSSGYTF